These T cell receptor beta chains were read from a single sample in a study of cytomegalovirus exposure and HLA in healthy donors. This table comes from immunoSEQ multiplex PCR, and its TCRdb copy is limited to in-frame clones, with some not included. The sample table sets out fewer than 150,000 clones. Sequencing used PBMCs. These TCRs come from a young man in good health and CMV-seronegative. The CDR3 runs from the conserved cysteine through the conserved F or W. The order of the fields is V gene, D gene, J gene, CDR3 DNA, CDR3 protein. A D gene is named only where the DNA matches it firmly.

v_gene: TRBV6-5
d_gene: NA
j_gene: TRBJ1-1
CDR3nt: TGTGCCAGCAGTTACTCGTGGCAGGGAGAAGCTTTCTTT
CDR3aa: CASSYSWQGEAFF

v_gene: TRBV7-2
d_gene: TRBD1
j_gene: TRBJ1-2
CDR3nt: TGTGCCAGCAGCTTATCACCACGGACAGGGAGGGAATCTGGCTACACCTTC
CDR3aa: CASSLSPRTGRESGYTF

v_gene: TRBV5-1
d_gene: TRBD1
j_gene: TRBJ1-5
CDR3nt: TGCGCCAGCAGCTTGGAAGGGGGCCTTAGCAATCAGCCCCAGCATTTT
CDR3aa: CASSLEGGLSNQPQHF

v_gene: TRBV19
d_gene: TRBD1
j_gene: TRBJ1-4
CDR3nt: TGTGCCAGTAGTTCCCCCTGGACAGGCCAATCTAATGAAAAACTGTTTTTT
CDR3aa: CASSSPWTGQSNEKLFF

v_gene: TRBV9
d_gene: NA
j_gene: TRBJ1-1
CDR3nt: TGTGCCAGCAGCGTAGGATGGGGGGGGTTGAACACTGAAGCTTTCTTT
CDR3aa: CASSVGWGGLNTEAFF

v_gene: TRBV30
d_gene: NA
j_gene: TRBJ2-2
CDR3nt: TGTGCCTGGGAGGAGGGCGGCGGGGAGCTGTTTTTT
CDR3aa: CAWEEGGGELFF

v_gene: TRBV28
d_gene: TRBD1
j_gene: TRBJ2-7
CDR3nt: TGTGCCAGCAGTGACGGACAGGGCTACGAGCAGTACTTC
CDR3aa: CASSDGQGYEQYF

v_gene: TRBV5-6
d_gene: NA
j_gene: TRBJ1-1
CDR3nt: TGTGCCAGCAGCGAGATCAGGGGTGAGGTGAACACTGAAGCTTTCTTT
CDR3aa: CASSEIRGEVNTEAFF

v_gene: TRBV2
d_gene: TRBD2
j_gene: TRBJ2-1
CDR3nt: TGTGCCAGCAGGGTACTAGCGGGTTACAATGAGCAGTTCTTC
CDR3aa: CASRVLAGYNEQFF

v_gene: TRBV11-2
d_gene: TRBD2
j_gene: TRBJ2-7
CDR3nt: TGTGCCAGCAGCTCCACTAGCGGGATCTACGAGCAGTACTTC
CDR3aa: CASSSTSGIYEQYF

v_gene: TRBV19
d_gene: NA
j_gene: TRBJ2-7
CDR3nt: TGTGCCAGTAGTATCCGGATACAGGTGAGCTCCTACGAGCAGTACTTC
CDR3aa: CASSIRIQVSSYEQYF

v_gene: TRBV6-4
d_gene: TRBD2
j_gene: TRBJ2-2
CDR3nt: TGTGCCAGCAGTGCCCTACTAGCGGGGGAGCTGTTTTTT
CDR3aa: CASSALLAGELFF

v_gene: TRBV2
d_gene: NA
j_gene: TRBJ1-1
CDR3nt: TGTGCCAGCAGTGAACAGGACTGGACTGAAGCTTTCTTT
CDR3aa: CASSEQDWTEAFF

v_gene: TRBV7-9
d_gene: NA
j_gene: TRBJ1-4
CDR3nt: TGTGCCAGCCAAGCTCGGGGGGGAGATAAGGAAAAACTGTTTTTT
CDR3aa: CASQARGGDKEKLFF

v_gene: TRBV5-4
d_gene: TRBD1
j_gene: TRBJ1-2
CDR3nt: TGTGCCAGCAGCTCTAGAGGGGACAGTCCTAACTATGGCTACACCTTC
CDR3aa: CASSSRGDSPNYGYTF

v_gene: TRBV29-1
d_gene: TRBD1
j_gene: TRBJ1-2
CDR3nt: TGCAGCGTCGGAGGACAGGCGGATGGCTACACCTTC
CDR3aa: CSVGGQADGYTF

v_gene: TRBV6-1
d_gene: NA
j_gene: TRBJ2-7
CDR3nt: TGTGCCAGCAGTGGGGGCTATACCTACGAGCAGTACTTC
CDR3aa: CASSGGYTYEQYF

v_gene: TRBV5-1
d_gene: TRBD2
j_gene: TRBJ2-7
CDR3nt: TGCGCCAGCAGCTTGGAGGGGCGGGGGGAGCAGTACTTC
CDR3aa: CASSLEGRGEQYF

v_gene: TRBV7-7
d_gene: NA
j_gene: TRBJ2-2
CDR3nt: TGTGCTAGCAGCCATGAACTAGTAGCCGGGGAGCTGTTTTTT
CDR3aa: CASSHELVAGELFF

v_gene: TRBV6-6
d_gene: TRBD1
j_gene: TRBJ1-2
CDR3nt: TGTGCCAGCAGAGGAGGGGGACAGATTGCCTATGGCTACACCTTC
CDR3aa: CASRGGGQIAYGYTF

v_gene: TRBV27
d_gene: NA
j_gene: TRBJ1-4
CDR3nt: TGTGCCAGCGGTTTAGAGAGGAATGAAAAACTGTTTTTT
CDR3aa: CASGLERNEKLFF

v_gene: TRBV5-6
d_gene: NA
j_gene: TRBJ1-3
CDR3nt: TGTGCCAGCAGCGGGGGGGCAGGAACGAGAAACACCATATATTTT
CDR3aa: CASSGGAGTRNTIYF

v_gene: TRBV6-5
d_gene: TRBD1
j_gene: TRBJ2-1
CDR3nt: TGTGCCAGCACCGCTGGACAGGGGGCCAATGAGCAGTTCTTC
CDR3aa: CASTAGQGANEQFF

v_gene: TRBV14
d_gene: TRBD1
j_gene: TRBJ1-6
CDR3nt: TGTGCCAGCAGCTCGCAGGACAGGGTCAATTCACCCCTCCACTTT
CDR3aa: CASSSQDRVNSPLHF

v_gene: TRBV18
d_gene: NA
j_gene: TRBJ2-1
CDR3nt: TGTGCCAGCTCACCCGACAGAGAGCAGTTCTTC
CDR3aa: CASSPDREQFF

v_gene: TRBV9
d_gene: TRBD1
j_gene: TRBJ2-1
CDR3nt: TGTGCCAGCAGCACCTCGGGGGGACAGGGAAACTACAATGAGCAGTTCTTC
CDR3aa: CASSTSGGQGNYNEQFF

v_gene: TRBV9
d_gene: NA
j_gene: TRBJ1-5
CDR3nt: TGTGCCAGCAGCGAGGGGACTTATAGCAATCAGCCCCAGCATTTT
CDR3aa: CASSEGTYSNQPQHF

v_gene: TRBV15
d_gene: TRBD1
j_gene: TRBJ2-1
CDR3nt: TGTGCCACCAGCCAAACCGGGACAGGGGGTCGGGAGCAGTTCTTC
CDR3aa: CATSQTGTGGREQFF

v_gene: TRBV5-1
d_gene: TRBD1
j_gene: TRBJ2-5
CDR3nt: TGCGCCAGCAGCGCTCGGGACAGTTCTTTACAAGAGACCCAGTACTTC
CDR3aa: CASSARDSSLQETQYF

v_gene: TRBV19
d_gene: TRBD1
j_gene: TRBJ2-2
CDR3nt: TGTGCCAGTAGTACGACAGGGGTGGGTACCGGGGAGCTGTTTTTT
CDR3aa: CASSTTGVGTGELFF

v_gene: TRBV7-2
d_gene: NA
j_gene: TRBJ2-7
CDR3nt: TGTGCCAGCAGCTTAGGGGTTCCGGGTACCTACGAGCAGTACTTC
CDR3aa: CASSLGVPGTYEQYF

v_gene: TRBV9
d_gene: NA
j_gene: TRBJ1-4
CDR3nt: TGTGCCAGCAGCGTGGGCAGGCAGGAGGTCAGTGAAAAACTGTTTTTT
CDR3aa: CASSVGRQEVSEKLFF

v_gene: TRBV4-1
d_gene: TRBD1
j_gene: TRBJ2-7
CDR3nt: TGCGCCAGCAGCTACGGGACAGCGATCTACGAGCAGTACTTC
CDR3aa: CASSYGTAIYEQYF

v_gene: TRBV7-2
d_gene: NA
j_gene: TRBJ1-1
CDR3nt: TGTGCCAGCAGCTTAGATGGGTCTGCGGACACTGAAGCTTTCTTT
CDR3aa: CASSLDGSADTEAFF

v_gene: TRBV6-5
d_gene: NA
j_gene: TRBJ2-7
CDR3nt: TGTGCCAGCAGTTACGCGGGTTTAGGGAGAGAGCAGTACTTC
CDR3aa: CASSYAGLGREQYF

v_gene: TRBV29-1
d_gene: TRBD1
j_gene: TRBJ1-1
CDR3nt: TGCAGCGTTGTCCCGGTTTGGTTGCAGGGGGCGCGGAACACTGAAGCTTTCTTT
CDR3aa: CSVVPVWLQGARNTEAFF

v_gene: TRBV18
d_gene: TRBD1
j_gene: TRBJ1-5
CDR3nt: TGTGCCAGCTCCTTAGGTCCGGGACAGGCCCTTTTTATGAATCAGCCCCAGCATTTT
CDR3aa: CASSLGPGQALFMNQPQHF

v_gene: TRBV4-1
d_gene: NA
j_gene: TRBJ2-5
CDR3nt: TGCGCCAGCAGCCAAGTGGGGGGACAGACGAGGGAGACCCAGTACTTC
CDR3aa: CASSQVGGQTRETQYF

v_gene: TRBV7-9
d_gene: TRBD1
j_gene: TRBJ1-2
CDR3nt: TGTGCCAGCAGCTTAGCAACCGGGACAGGGAATAACTATGGCTACACCTTC
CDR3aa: CASSLATGTGNNYGYTF

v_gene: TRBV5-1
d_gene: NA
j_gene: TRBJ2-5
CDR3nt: TGCGCCAGCAGCTTGTCCGGGGGGCAAGCGGCCCAAGAGACCCAGTACTTC
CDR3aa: CASSLSGGQAAQETQYF

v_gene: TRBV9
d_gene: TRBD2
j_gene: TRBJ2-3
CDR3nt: TGTGCCAGCAGCGTAGCTGGGCGAAGCGGGAGTCTAAGAGATACGCAGTATTTT
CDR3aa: CASSVAGRSGSLRDTQYF